The 10 T cell receptor beta chains listed next were all sequenced from one sample in a study of OX40 agonist ivuxolimab in advanced cancers. Sequencing was performed with immunoSEQ multiplex PCR; in TCRdb, only in-frame clones are kept and a portion is missing. The sample has 57,000 or so clones; nearly 95% are singletons. Sequenced material: CD4+ or CD8+ T cells sorted from blood, taken in a trial of the OX40 agonist ivuxolimab. These receptor sequences come from an adult with an advanced solid tumor such as melanoma, head and neck, liver or kidney cancer.

The rearrangement joins TRBV9 to TRBJ1-1; no definite D call. The CDR3 extends over 14 amino acids. Germline lookup yields CDR1 SGDLS and CDR2 YYNGEE. Trimming removed 4 bases from V and 1 base from J, with 11 bases in between. CDR3 in DNA: TGTGCCAGCAGCCCCTGGGAACAGAACACTGAAGCTTTCTTT. As protein: CASSPWEQNTEAFF.

The chain uses TRBV10-3 and TRBJ1-3; D not certain. Deletions cut 0 bases from V and 4 bases from J, with 13 bases between. The CDR3 has 16 residues. CDR1 and CDR2 from the germline V gene are ENHRY and SYGVKD. The CDR3 DNA reads as TGTGCCATCAGTGAGTCACGGCAGTACGTAGGAAACACCATATATTTT. Amino acids: CAISESRQYVGNTIYF.

V gene TRBV14 combines with J gene TRBJ1-2; D not resolved. With 1 base removed from V and 10 bases from J, the gap between germline ends came to 10 bases. The CDR3 sequence is 12 residues long. Per germline, CDR1 SGHDN and CDR2 FVKESK. CDR3 bases: TGTGCCAGCAGCCAAGTTCCAGAGAACTACACCTTC. It encodes CASSQVPENYTF.

The V call is TRBV14, the J call TRBJ2-5; TRBD1 matches at 8 bases. Trimming took 4 bases from V and 13 from J; bases not matched to a gene: 5. The CDR3 has 11 amino acids. Germline V gene data show CDR1 as SGHDN and CDR2 as FVKESK. The CDR3 region is CASSPGQGAYF. The CDR3 DNA sequence: TGTGCCAGCAGCCCTGGACAGGGTGCGTACTTC.

This chain connects TRBV7-7 to TRBJ2-5; a possible D gene is TRBD2 (6 bases). CDR1 and CDR2 (germline): SSHAT, FNYEAQ (reference sequence). The CDR3 loop spans 14 amino acids. V was trimmed by 4 bases and J by 5 bases, leaving 14 bases between them. CDR3 DNA sequence: TGTGCCAGCAGCTCCTCCCGGGGGATGGAGACCCAGTACTTC. It encodes CASSSSRGMETQYF. Looking up the rest from reference TRBV7-7 and TRBJ2-5 gives the full variable domain: GAGVSQSPRYKVTKRGQDVTLRCDPISSHATLYWYQQALGQGPEFLTYFNYEAQPDKSGLPSDRFSAERPEGSISTLTIQRTEQRDSAMYRCASSSSRGMETQYFGPGTRLLVL.

The V and J genes are TRBV5-6 and TRBJ2-3; no definite D call. The CDR3 consists of 13 residues. Between the trimmed V and J ends, which lost 2 bases and 4 bases, there was a span of 8 bases. Germline V gene sequence: CDR1 SGHDT, CDR2 YYEEEE. The CDR3 reads CASSFSVPDTQYF. CDR3 nucleotide sequence: TGTGCCAGCAGCTTTTCTGTCCCAGATACGCAGTATTTT.

The rearrangement joins TRBV29-1 to TRBJ2-7; 9 nucleotides line up with TRBD1. CDR1 is SQVTM, CDR2 ANQGSEA, per germline. The ends lost 2 bases at V and 3 bases at J; junction bases unmatched: 14. The length of the CDR3 is 17 residues. The CDR3 bases are TGCAGCGTTGAATTGGGACAGGGAGGGGTCTCCTACTACGAGCAGTACTTC. This encodes CSVELGQGGVSYYEQYF.

The chain combines TRBV28 with TRBJ2-1; TRBD2 matches 8 bases. The CDR3 length is 15 residues. Trimming removed 2 bases from V and 7 bases from J; junction bases left unmatched: 7. Germline loops: CDR1 MDHEN, CDR2 SYDVKM. The DNA of the CDR3 is TGTGCCAGCAGTTTAACAACGGGAGGGCCGAATGAGCAGTTCTTC. Amino acid sequence: CASSLTTGGPNEQFF.

The rearrangement uses TRBV6-5 and TRBJ2-7, with 7 bases fitting TRBD2. The J segment lost 6 bases and the V segment lost 0 bases, leaving 8 bases of the junction unmatched. CDR1 is MNHEY, CDR2 SVGAGI, per germline. The CDR3 is 15 residues long. CDR3 protein: CASSYSMASGAEQYF. DNA of the CDR3: TGTGCCAGCAGTTACTCGATGGCTAGCGGAGCCGAGCAGTACTTC.

The chain employs TRBV27 and TRBJ2-5; no firm D call. The J call could be wrong; TRBJ2-7 is a better fit for the DNA end. Germline values: CDR1 MNHEY, CDR2 SMNVEV (reference sequence). CDR3 length: 15 amino acids. The CDR3 DNA is TGTGCCAGCAAACCCGCGATTTTAACGTCCTACGAGCAGTACTTC. It yields the protein CASKPAILTSYEQYF.